This T cell receptor (beta chain) was sequenced during a study of identical twins. Study-level points and caveats: Insertions ran lower in abundant cord blood beta clonotypes, though not in memory repertoires. Excess sharing by twins proved weaker in beta out-of-frame sequences.

This clonotype was detected many times. The antigen is undetermined. Healthy Caucasian individuals made up all the donors. Template switching added a universal primer site, and cDNA bore unique molecular identifiers. One entry per CDR3 protein, called by TCRdb with MiXCR from the 5' RACE reads. The sample has about 160,000 distinct CDR3 sequences; roughly 3.2% are singletons. Between the trimmed V and J ends, which lost 5 bases and 1 base, there was a span of 13 bases. This CDR3 contains 15 residues. The germline V gene encodes CDR1 MNHNS and CDR2 SASEGT. The sequencing sample was made of memory T cells sorted from blood. V and J are TRBV6-1 and TRBJ2-3, with a possible D match to TRBD2 (5 bases). The receptor was derived from a man between 18 and 29 years old in good health. The CDR3: CASSPQVGGTDTQYF. The DNA for the CDR3 is TGTGCCAGCAGTCCCCAGGTGGGAGGCACAGATACGCAGTATTTT.